This is a list of T cell receptor beta chains from one sample in a study of metastatic and nonmetastatic thyroid tumors. TCRdb re-called clones from the PCR reads using MiXCR. Among 30,000 to 35,000 clones listed, roughly 18% were seen once. Sequenced material: blood. The receptors originated from a female donor with papillary thyroid cancer or a benign thyroid nodule (not recorded which). Some clones in this sample may be carry-over from other donors' samples. Each CDR3 is given with its conserved first and last residue. A D gene is named only where the DNA matches it firmly. Clone size, where shown, is once, few, many, or a class for clones that have expanded.

v_call	d_call	j_call	clone_size	cdr3_aa	cdr3_nt
TRBV19	NA	TRBJ2-2	many	CASSNQANTGELFF	TGTGCCAGTAGTAACCAGGCAAACACCGGGGAGCTGTTTTTT
TRBV12-3/TRBV12-4	NA	TRBJ2-4	many	CASSLGLAKNIQYF	TGTGCCAGCAGTTTAGGTCTAGCCAAAAACATTCAGTACTTC
TRBV6-1	NA	TRBJ1-3	many	CASRPPGDRNTIYF	TGTGCCAGCAGACCCCCCGGGGACCGAAACACCATATATTTT
TRBV28	NA	TRBJ1-5	many	CASRSPSRVERAQHF	TGTGCCAGCAGGAGCCCGTCCAGGGTGGAGAGGGCCCAGCATTTT
TRBV5-5	NA	TRBJ1-5	many	CASSFGSGGNQPQHF	TGTGCCAGCAGCTTCGGGAGCGGGGGCAATCAGCCCCAGCATTTT
TRBV20-1	NA	TRBJ2-4	many	CSRNFGPKNIQYF	TGCAGTCGTAATTTCGGACCCAAAAACATTCAGTACTTC
TRBV15	NA	TRBJ2-1	NA	CATSRYLQGRVGAANYSEQFF	TGTGCCACCAGCAGATACCTACAGGGTCGAGTTGGGGCCGCCAACTACAGTGAGCAGTTCTTC
TRBV27	TRBD2	TRBJ2-1	many	CASSPGLADYNEQFF	TGTGCCAGCAGTCCAGGACTAGCGGACTACAATGAGCAGTTCTTC
TRBV18	NA	TRBJ1-6	many	CASSPERWDLNSPLHF	TGTGCCAGCTCACCGGAGAGGTGGGATCTTAATTCACCCCTCCACTTT
TRBV30	NA	TRBJ1-1	many	CAWALGHGTEAFF	TGTGCCTGGGCCTTGGGACATGGCACTGAAGCTTTCTTT
TRBV18	NA	TRBJ1-5	many	CASSPERDAQPQHF	TGTGCCAGCTCACCAGAGAGGGATGCACAGCCCCAGCATTTT
TRBV3-1	NA	TRBJ2-7	NA	CATSAGYEQYF	TGTGCCACATCCGCGGGCTACGAGCAGTACTTC
TRBV25-1	NA	TRBJ1-1	many	CASSKAGGTEAFF	TGTGCCAGCAGTAAGGCAGGCGGAACTGAAGCTTTCTTT
TRBV19	NA	TRBJ1-1	few	CASSSAGGTAGPF	TGTGCCAGTAGTTCAGCTGGAGGGACCGCTGGTCCCTTT
TRBV12-3/TRBV12-4	NA	TRBJ1-4	NA	CASSPRGYGEKLFF	TGTGCCAGCAGCCCCAGGGGATACGGTGAAAAACTGTTTTTT
TRBV6-1	NA	TRBJ1-2	many	CASSKNQGGEGYTF	TGTGCCAGCAGTAAGAATCAGGGTGGGGAAGGCTACACCTTC
TRBV13	NA	TRBJ2-1	NA	CASSPEGLDEQFF	TGTGCCAGCAGCCCCGAGGGTCTTGATGAGCAGTTCTTC
TRBV5-1	TRBD2	TRBJ2-3	NA	CASSLEVAGGDTQYF	TGCGCCAGCAGCTTGGAAGTAGCGGGAGGAGATACGCAGTATTTT
TRBV12-3/TRBV12-4	NA	TRBJ1-6	many	CASRGTLINSPLHF	TGTGCCAGCAGGGGGACCTTGATCAATTCACCCCTCCACTTT
TRBV20-1	TRBD2	TRBJ2-1	once	CSARVAGGRIGEQFF	TGCAGTGCTAGAGTGGCGGGGGGTCGCATTGGTGAGCAGTTCTTC
TRBV5-1	NA	TRBJ1-1	medium-sized	CASSLAGASTEAFF	TGCGCCAGCAGCTTGGCAGGGGCGAGCACTGAAGCTTTCTTT
TRBV7-9	NA	TRBJ2-1	many	CASSSQLDYNEQFF	TGTGCCAGCAGCTCCCAACTGGACTACAATGAGCAGTTCTTC
TRBV12-3/TRBV12-4	NA	TRBJ1-2	few	CASSQRLDSYGYTF	TGTGCCAGCAGCCAGCGCTTGGACAGCTATGGCTACACCTTC
TRBV30	TRBD2	TRBJ2-1	many	CAWKRLAGLANEQFF	TGTGCCTGGAAGCGACTAGCGGGATTAGCCAATGAGCAGTTCTTC
TRBV27	NA	TRBJ2-7	NA	CASSLSPNYEQYF	TGTGCCAGCAGTTTATCCCCAAACTACGAGCAGTACTTC
TRBV6-5	NA	TRBJ2-7	NA	CASSYSRDTYEQYF	TGTGCCAGCAGTTACTCGAGGGACACCTACGAGCAGTACTTC
TRBV20-1	TRBD2	TRBJ2-1	NA	CSARTLAGEMNEQFF	TGCAGTGCTAGAACGCTAGCGGGAGAGATGAATGAGCAGTTCTTC
TRBV10-2	TRBD2	TRBJ2-5	many	CASRGGLAETQYF	TGCGCCAGCAGAGGTGGACTAGCGGAGACCCAGTACTTC
TRBV5-1	NA	TRBJ2-2	NA	CASSLDSGYAGELFF	TGCGCCAGCAGCTTGGATTCGGGCTACGCCGGGGAGCTGTTTTTT
TRBV11-2	NA	TRBJ1-2	medium-sized	CASSLEAGTNYGYTF	TGTGCCAGCAGCTTAGAAGCCGGGACTAACTATGGCTACACCTTC
TRBV7-2	NA	TRBJ1-2	medium-sized	CASSPRDKNYGYTF	TGTGCCAGCAGCCCCCGGGACAAAAACTATGGCTACACCTTC
TRBV4-3	TRBD2	TRBJ2-7	many	CASSQGMGLAASYEQYF	TGCGCCAGCAGCCAAGGGATGGGACTAGCGGCCTCCTACGAGCAGTACTTC
TRBV11-2	NA	TRBJ1-3	medium-sized	CASSSIGQGNTIYF	TGTGCCAGCAGCTCCATTGGACAGGGAAACACCATATATTTT
TRBV2	NA	TRBJ2-3	NA	CVSSETGSSTDTQYF	TGTGTCAGCAGTGAGACGGGGTCTAGCACAGATACGCAGTATTTT
TRBV28	NA	TRBJ2-2	NA	CASTPMGVIIVGELFF	TGTGCCAGCACCCCTATGGGGGTCATTATTGTCGGGGAGCTGTTTTTT
TRBV20-1	TRBD2	TRBJ2-7	many	CSARIPGGSYEQYF	TGCAGTGCTAGGATCCCGGGGGGGTCCTACGAGCAGTACTTC
TRBV11-3	NA	TRBJ2-3	NA	CASRRGQTDTQYF	TGTGCCAGCAGGAGGGGTCAGACAGATACGCAGTATTTT
TRBV20-1	NA	TRBJ2-7	medium-sized	CSAHVGGRYEQYF	TGCAGTGCTCATGTCGGGGGCAGGTACGAGCAGTACTTC
TRBV11-2	NA	TRBJ2-1	NA	CASSLELSSYNEQFF	TGTGCCAGCAGCTTAGAACTGAGCTCCTACAATGAGCAGTTCTTC
TRBV10-3	TRBD1	TRBJ1-5	many	CAISSGGQSNQPQHF	TGTGCCATCAGTTCGGGGGGACAGAGTAATCAGCCCCAGCATTTT
TRBV6-2/TRBV6-3	TRBD1	TRBJ1-2	few	CASIYSRTGYNYCYTF	TGTGCCAGCATTTACTCTAGGACAGGGTATAACTATTGCTACACCTTC